A single sample is the source of the 30 T cell receptor beta chains below, sequenced in a study of blood T cell repertoires in COVID-19. Repertoires were generated with immunoSEQ multiplex PCR, while TCRdb's copy carries only in-frame clones and drops some. The sample has 70,000 or so clones, roughly 87% seen once; the top ten hold 25% to 35%. Sequenced material: peripheral blood. The receptors originated from a woman over 75 with active or convalescent COVID-19.

V is TRBV5-1 and J is TRBJ2-1; TRBD2 agrees at 10 bases. This CDR3 has 15 amino acids. Trimming removed 4 bases from V and 5 bases from J; junction bases left unmatched: 6. The germline V gene encodes CDR1 SGHRS and CDR2 YFSETQ. CDR3 amino acids: CASSRGLAEDNEQFF. In nucleotides, the CDR3 is TGCGCCAGCAGCCGCGGACTAGCGGAGGACAATGAGCAGTTCTTC.

The rearrangement uses TRBV5-6 and TRBJ2-5, with 8 bases identical to TRBD2. Trimming removed 7 bases from V and 4 bases from J; junction bases left unmatched: 12. The CDR3 runs 15 residues. CDR1 is SGHDT and CDR2 is YYEEEE in the germline V gene. CDR3 sequence (DNA): TGTGCCAGCGTCCGTTTGGCGGGGGGTACAGAGACCCAGTACTTC. Translation gives CASVRLAGGTETQYF.

This rearrangement joins TRBV4-1 to TRBJ1-1; D is perhaps TRBD1 (6 bases). V was shortened by 1 base and J by 4 bases, with 22 bases between the two germline ends. Per germline, CDR1 MGHRA and CDR2 YSYEKL. CDR3 length: 18 amino acids. The CDR3 nucleotides read TGCGCCAGCAGCCAAGGGGGAGCGGGACACCCGAGGAGCACTGAAGCTTTCTTT. Encoded protein: CASSQGGAGHPRSTEAFF.

The gene calls are TRBV7-2 and TRBJ1-1; D is perhaps TRBD1 (6 bases). V was trimmed by 0 bases and J by 1 base, leaving 18 bases between them. CDR1 is SGHTA and CDR2 is FQGNSA in the germline V gene. CDR3 length: 18 amino acids. DNA for the CDR3: TGTGCCAGCAGCTTAGCGCCCGTAGGGGGACCCGCGAACACTGAAGCTTTCTTT. As protein: CASSLAPVGGPANTEAFF.

This clone came up a few times. The chain employs TRBV6-4 and TRBJ1-6; D not certain. Germline lookup yields CDR1 MRHNA and CDR2 SNTAGT. V was clipped by 3 bases and J by 7 bases, with 10 bases between them. This CDR3 has 14 amino acids. The CDR3 here is CASSEEGANSPLHF. The CDR3 DNA reads as TGTGCCAGCAGTGAGGAGGGAGCAAATTCACCCCTCCACTTT.

DNA of the CDR3: TGTGCCAGTTTGACAGGACCTACTGAAGCTTTCTTT. Its translation: CASLTGPTEAFF. The chain uses TRBV28 and TRBJ1-1; D is possibly TRBD1 (6 bases). Germline CDR1 MDHEN, CDR2 SYDVKM. The CDR3 totals 12 residues. V lost 9 bases and J lost 5, with 13 bases in between.

The V call is TRBV7-2, the J call TRBJ1-1; no definite D call. Germline V gene data show CDR1 as SGHTA and CDR2 as FQGNSA. This CDR3 is 14 amino acids long. Trimming removed 3 bases at V and 0 bases at J, with 8 bases between. The CDR3: CASSFKLMNTEAFF. CDR3 DNA sequence: TGTGCCAGCAGCTTTAAGCTAATGAACACTGAAGCTTTCTTT.

This clone has a single count. The chain links TRBV19 to TRBJ1-1; 7 positions agree with TRBD1. Losses at the gene ends were 3 bases for V and 4 bases for J; bases not matched to a gene: 5. The CDR3 runs 14 residues. From germline, CDR1 is LNHDA and CDR2 SQIVND (reference sequence). The CDR3 spells CASSIDREVTEAFF. CDR3 DNA: TGTGCCAGTAGTATCGACAGGGAAGTCACTGAAGCTTTCTTT.

The chain couples TRBV9 to TRBJ1-3; D may be TRBD1 (6 bases). The CDR3 consists of 17 residues. The V end lost 0 bases, the J end lost 2 bases, and 15 bases lay between the germline ends. Germline CDR1 SGDLS, CDR2 YYNGEE. The CDR3 here is CASSVGGGTTAGNTIYF. The DNA of the CDR3 is TGTGCCAGCAGCGTAGGGGGTGGGACAACCGCTGGAAACACCATATATTTT.

This clone was observed once. The J gene is TRBJ2-4, the V gene TRBV6-5; a possible D gene is TRBD2 (5 bases). V was cut by 2 bases and J by 8 bases, with 13 bases left in between. The CDR3 runs 14 residues. In germline, CDR1 is MNHEY, CDR2 SVGAGI. The CDR3 nucleotides read TGTGCCAGCAGTTACCGCGGATTCGGGGACATTCAGTACTTC. This translates into CASSYRGFGDIQYF.

The chain employs TRBV7-9 and TRBJ1-2, with D possibly TRBD1 on 5 matching bases. Deletions cut 5 bases from V and 8 bases from J, with 15 bases between. This CDR3 is 13 amino acids long. Looked up from germline, CDR1 is SEHNR and CDR2 is FQNEAQ (reference sequence). CDR3 region: CASSPYQGWGYTF. The CDR3 DNA follows: TGTGCCAGCAGCCCCTACCAGGGTTGGGGCTACACCTTC.

V is TRBV21-1 and J is TRBJ2-2; the table names TRBD2, a call not compared with the DNA. TRBV21-1 is marked as a pseudogene. The CDR3 totals 17 residues. The chain's CDR3 is CASSKLEGLFNTGELFF. CDR3 bases: TGTGCCAGCAGCAAGCTAGAGGGACTCTTTAACACCGGGGAGCTGTTTTTT.

CDR3 in amino acids: CASSPTGKDYGYTF. The CDR3 DNA sequence: TGCGCCAGCAGCCCGACAGGGAAGGACTATGGCTACACCTTC. The chain has TRBV5-1 and TRBJ1-2, with TRBD1 matching over 7 bases. The length of the CDR3 is 14 residues. Germline V gene lookup returns CDR1 SGHRS and CDR2 YFSETQ. Losses at the gene ends were 4 bases for V and 3 bases for J; bases not matched to a gene: 6.

This sequence joins TRBV6-4 and TRBJ2-2; 8 nucleotides agree with TRBD2. The germline gives CDR1 MRHNA, CDR2 SNTAGT. Trimming cost V 2 bases and J 6 bases; bases outside gene matches: 8. CDR3 length: 16 residues. CDR3 DNA sequence: TGTGCCAGCAGTGACCGGACTAGCCGGGGACCCGGGGAGCTGTTTTTT. As protein: CASSDRTSRGPGELFF.

The chain recombines TRBV20-1 with TRBJ2-7, with TRBD1 matching over 8 bases. V lost 6 bases, J lost 5 bases, and 3 bases stayed unmatched. This CDR3 spans 11 amino acids. Germline V gene data show CDR1 as DFQATT and CDR2 as SNEGSKA (reference sequence). This CDR3 reads CSADRDNEQYF. Here the CDR3 DNA reads TGCAGTGCGGACAGGGACAACGAGCAGTACTTC.

The chain uses TRBV5-1 and TRBJ2-1, with 9 bases fitting TRBD2. CDR3 length: 14 amino acids. The germline CDR1 and CDR2 sequences are SGHRS and YFSETQ. With 0 bases clipped from V and 8 bases from J, the junction kept 3 bases outside the gene matches. The CDR3 protein is CASSLAWTSDEQFF. In DNA, the CDR3 is TGCGCCAGCAGCTTGGCCTGGACTAGCGATGAGCAGTTCTTC. Based on the CDR3 plus reference TRBV5-1 and TRBJ2-1, the full variable domain is KAGVTQTPRYLIKTRGQQVTLSCSPISGHRSVSWYQQTPGQGLQFLFEYFSETQRNKGNFPGRFSGRQFSNSRSEMNVSTLELGDSALYLCASSLAWTSDEQFFGPGTRLTVL.

The V call is TRBV3-1 (or the pseudogene TRBV3-2), the J call TRBJ2-3; 9 bases are a match to TRBD2. With V trimmed by 4 bases and J by 1 base, 3 bases remained unmatched. Per germline, CDR1 LGHDT and CDR2 YNNKEL (reference sequence). The length of the CDR3 is 15 residues. The CDR3 DNA sequence: TGTGCCAGCAGCCTAAGCGGGGGGCGCACAGATACGCAGTATTTT. Translation: CASSLSGGRTDTQYF.

A word on this clone: A much larger clone lies a single base off, so this may be a read error. The chain joins TRBV10-3 to TRBJ1-1; tentative D call: TRBD1 (6 bases). The germline V gene encodes CDR1 ENHRY and CDR2 SYGVKD. CDR3 length: 15 amino acids. V was pared by 9 bases and J by 5 bases, with 22 bases between. CDR3 sequence (DNA): TGTGCCATTAAATCCCAGGCAGGGGATGCGACTGAAGCTTTCTTT. Protein sequence: CAIKSQAGDATEAFF.

The chain combines TRBV6-5 with TRBJ1-1, with D maybe TRBD1 (6 bases). The CDR3 is 14 amino acids. Trimming pared 5 bases from V and 11 bases from J, leaving 21 bases between. From germline, CDR1 is MNHEY and CDR2 SVGAGI. The CDR3 DNA follows: TGTGCCAGCAGTCCACGCAGGGGCGCTCCTTGGGCTTTCTTT. Encoded protein: CASSPRRGAPWAFF.

The chain carries TRBV7-2 and TRBJ2-5; no clear D. CDR1 and CDR2 from the germline V gene are SGHTA and FQGNSA. The CDR3 spans 14 residues. V was trimmed by 3 bases and J by 1 base, leaving 9 bases between them. CDR3 residues: CASSFSSVQETQYF. The DNA of the CDR3 is TGTGCCAGCAGCTTTTCCTCAGTCCAAGAGACCCAGTACTTC.

This sequence joins TRBV6-5 and TRBJ1-2; 10 positions match TRBD1. With V trimmed by 5 bases and J by 4 bases, 7 bases remained unmatched. Germline lookup yields CDR1 MNHEY and CDR2 SVGAGI. There are 15 residues in the CDR3. The CDR3 here is CASSSPDRGTYGYTF. The CDR3 coding sequence is TGTGCCAGCAGTAGTCCGGACAGGGGGACCTATGGCTACACCTTC.

The V call is TRBV10-2, the J call TRBJ1-5; D remains unclear. V lost 3 bases to trimming and J lost 7 bases, with 7 bases between them. The CDR3 is 12 amino acids. The germline gives CDR1 WSHSY, CDR2 SAAADI. The CDR3 loop reads CASSDLGQPQHF. For the CDR3, the DNA is TGCGCCAGCAGTGATCTGGGCCAGCCCCAGCATTTT.

V is TRBV19 and J is TRBJ1-1; the D is unclear. V lost 5 bases to trimming and J lost 1 base, with 8 bases between them. The CDR3 has 13 amino acids. CDR1 LNHDA and CDR2 SQIVND come from the germline V gene (reference sequence). CDR3 loop: CASSSAENTEAFF. CDR3 nucleotides: TGTGCCAGTAGTTCTGCGGAGAACACTGAAGCTTTCTTT.

The V gene is TRBV7-8, the J gene TRBJ2-1; 9 bases map to TRBD2. V lost 2 bases and J lost 4; bases outside the gene matches: 6. Germline loops: CDR1 SGHVS, CDR2 FQNEAQ. CDR3 length equals 16 residues. This chain's CDR3 is CASSLQAGGSYNEQFF. CDR3 coding DNA: TGTGCCAGCAGCTTACAAGCGGGGGGCAGTTACAATGAGCAGTTCTTC.

This clone was counted once. The chain carries TRBV2 and TRBJ2-3; D is undetermined. Germline lookup yields CDR1 SNHLY and CDR2 FYNNEI. The CDR3 has 13 amino acids. The germline V and J ends were trimmed by 4 bases and 2 bases, with 7 bases remaining between them. The CDR3 DNA is TGTGCCAGCAGTGTTGGGCCCACAGATACGCAGTATTTT. Amino acids: CASSVGPTDTQYF.

V gene TRBV28 combines with J gene TRBJ2-4, with no clear D. Germline V gives CDR1 MDHEN, CDR2 SYDVKM. The CDR3 contains 14 residues. Trimming removed 3 bases at V and 8 bases at J, with 14 bases between. The CDR3 DNA follows: TGTGCCAGCAGTTTCGGCGGCAAGATGGACATTCAGTACTTC. It is translated as CASSFGGKMDIQYF.

The chain uses TRBV11-2 and TRBJ1-2; tentative D call: TRBD1 (5 bases). V was cut by 2 bases and J by 3 bases, with 16 bases left in between. The germline V gene has CDR1 SGHAT and CDR2 FQNNGV. The CDR3 is 16 amino acids. Here the CDR3 DNA reads TGTGCCAGCAGCTTACGCGGGGCTCCCGGCCACTATGGCTACACCTTC. The encoded protein is CASSLRGAPGHYGYTF.

The rearrangement joins TRBV4-3 to TRBJ1-2; maybe TRBD1 (6 bases). The CDR3 loop spans 13 amino acids. CDR1 LGHNA and CDR2 YSLEER come from the germline V gene. V was clipped by 0 bases and J by 8 bases, with 10 bases between them. The CDR3 protein is CASSQEGGRGYTF. The CDR3 DNA sequence: TGCGCCAGCAGCCAAGAAGGGGGAAGGGGCTACACCTTC.

The V and J genes are TRBV5-1 and TRBJ1-1; 7 bases agree with TRBD1. Germline V gene sequence: CDR1 SGHRS, CDR2 YFSETQ. CDR3 length: 14 amino acids. Trimming removed 0 bases from V and 4 bases from J; junction bases left unmatched: 3. DNA for the CDR3: TGCGCCAGCAGCTTGGATGACAGGGTCACTGAAGCTTTCTTT. Protein sequence: CASSLDDRVTEAFF.

The chain combines TRBV10-3 with TRBJ2-1; no reliable D call. Germline V gene sequence: CDR1 ENHRY, CDR2 SYGVKD. Trimming cost V 6 bases and J 0 bases, with 12 bases left between them. This CDR3 spans 15 amino acids. CDR3: CAISALSSSYNEQFF. CDR3 in DNA: TGTGCCATCAGCGCGCTTTCTAGCTCCTACAATGAGCAGTTCTTC.